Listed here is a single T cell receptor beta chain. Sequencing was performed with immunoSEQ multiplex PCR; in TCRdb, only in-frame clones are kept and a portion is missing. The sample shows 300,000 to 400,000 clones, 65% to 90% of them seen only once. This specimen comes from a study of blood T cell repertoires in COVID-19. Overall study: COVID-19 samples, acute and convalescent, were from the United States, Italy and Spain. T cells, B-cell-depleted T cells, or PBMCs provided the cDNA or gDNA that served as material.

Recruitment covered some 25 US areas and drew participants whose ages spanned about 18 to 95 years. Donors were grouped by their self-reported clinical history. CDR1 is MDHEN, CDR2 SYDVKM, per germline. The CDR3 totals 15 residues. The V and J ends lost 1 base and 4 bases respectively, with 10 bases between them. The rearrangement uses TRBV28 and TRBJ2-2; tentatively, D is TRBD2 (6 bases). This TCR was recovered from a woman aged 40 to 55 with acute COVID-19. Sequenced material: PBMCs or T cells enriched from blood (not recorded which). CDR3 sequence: CASSLSLALTGELFF. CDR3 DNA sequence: TGTGCCAGCAGTTTATCGCTAGCGCTCACCGGGGAGCTGTTTTTT.